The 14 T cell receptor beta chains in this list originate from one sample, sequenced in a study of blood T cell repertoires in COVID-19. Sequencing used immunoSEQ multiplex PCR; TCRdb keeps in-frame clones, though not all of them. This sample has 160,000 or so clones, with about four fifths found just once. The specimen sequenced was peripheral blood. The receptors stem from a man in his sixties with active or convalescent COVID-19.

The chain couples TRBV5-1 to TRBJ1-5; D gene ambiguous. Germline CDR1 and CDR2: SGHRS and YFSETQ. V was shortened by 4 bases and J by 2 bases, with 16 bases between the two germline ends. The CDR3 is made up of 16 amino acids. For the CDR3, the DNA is TGCGCCAGCAGCCCGAATCCGGTTGAGGGCAATCAGCCCCAGCATTTT. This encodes CASSPNPVEGNQPQHF.

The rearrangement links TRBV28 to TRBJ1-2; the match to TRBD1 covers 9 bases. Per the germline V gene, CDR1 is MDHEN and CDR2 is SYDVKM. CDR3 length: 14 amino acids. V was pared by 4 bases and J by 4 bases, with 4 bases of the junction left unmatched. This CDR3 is CASSSTGQGYGYTF. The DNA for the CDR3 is TGTGCCAGCAGTTCAACGGGACAGGGCTATGGCTACACCTTC.

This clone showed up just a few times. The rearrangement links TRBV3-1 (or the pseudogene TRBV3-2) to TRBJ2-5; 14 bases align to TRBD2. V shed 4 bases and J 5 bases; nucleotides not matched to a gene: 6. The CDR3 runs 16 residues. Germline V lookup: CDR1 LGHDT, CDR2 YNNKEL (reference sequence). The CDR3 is CASSPGTSGSWETQYF. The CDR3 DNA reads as TGTGCCAGCAGCCCCGGGACTAGCGGGAGTTGGGAGACCCAGTACTTC.

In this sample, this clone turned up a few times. The CDR3 DNA reads as TGTGCCAGCAAAGGAGACCTCCTCTATGGCTACACCTTC. Residues: CASKGDLLYGYTF. This chain connects TRBV2 to TRBJ1-2, with D hard to call. The CDR3 runs to 13 residues. The germline V gene has CDR1 SNHLY and CDR2 FYNNEI. V gave up 7 bases and J gave up 4 bases, with 13 bases separating them.

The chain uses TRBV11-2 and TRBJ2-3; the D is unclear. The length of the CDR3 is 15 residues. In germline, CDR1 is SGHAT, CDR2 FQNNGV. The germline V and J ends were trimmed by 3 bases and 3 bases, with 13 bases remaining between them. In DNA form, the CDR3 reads TGTGCCAGCAGCTTTGAGTCTATGAGGACAGATACGCAGTATTTT. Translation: CASSFESMRTDTQYF.

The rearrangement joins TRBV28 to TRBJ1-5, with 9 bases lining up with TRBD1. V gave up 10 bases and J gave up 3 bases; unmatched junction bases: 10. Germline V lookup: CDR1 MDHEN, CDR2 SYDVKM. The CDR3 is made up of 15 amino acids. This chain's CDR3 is CATLTGQGHNQPQHF. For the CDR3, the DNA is TGTGCCACCTTGACCGGACAGGGGCACAATCAGCCCCAGCATTTT.

CDR3 sequence reads: CASSEKSGRVGGANVLTF. The CDR3 nucleotides read TGTGCCAGCAGCGAAAAAAGCGGGAGAGTGGGTGGGGCCAACGTCCTGACTTTC. V usage is TRBV13 and J usage is TRBJ2-6, with TRBD2 identical over 8 bases. V shed 5 bases, J shed 3 bases, and the junction held 12 bases outside the gene matches. The CDR3 has 18 residues. The V gene's germline CDR1 is PRHDT and CDR2 FYEKMQ (reference sequence).

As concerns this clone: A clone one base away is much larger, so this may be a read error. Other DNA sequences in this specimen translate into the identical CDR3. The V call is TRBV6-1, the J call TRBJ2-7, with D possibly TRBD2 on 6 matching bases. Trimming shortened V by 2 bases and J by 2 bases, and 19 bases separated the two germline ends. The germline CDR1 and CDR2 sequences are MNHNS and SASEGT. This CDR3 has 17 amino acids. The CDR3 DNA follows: TGTGCCAGCAGTGAAAGGATTCGGGAGTCCCCTACCTACGAGCAGTACTTC. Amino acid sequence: CASSERIRESPTYEQYF.

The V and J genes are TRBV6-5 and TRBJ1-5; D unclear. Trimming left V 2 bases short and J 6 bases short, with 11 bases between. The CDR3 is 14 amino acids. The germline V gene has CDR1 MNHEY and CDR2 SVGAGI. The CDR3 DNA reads TGTGCCAGCAGTTACGAGGGTGGTGTTCAGCCCCAGCATTTT. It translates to CASSYEGGVQPQHF.

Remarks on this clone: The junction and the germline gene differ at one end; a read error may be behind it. CDR3 sequence (DNA): TGTGCTAGCAGCCCCCAGGGGCCGGGAGGAACAGATACGCAGTATTTT. Translating gives CASSPQGPGGTDTQYF. The V and J genes are TRBV7-7 and TRBJ2-3; perhaps TRBD2 as D (7 bases). The CDR3 is 16 residues long. The germline V gene encodes CDR1 SSHAT and CDR2 FNYEAQ (reference sequence).

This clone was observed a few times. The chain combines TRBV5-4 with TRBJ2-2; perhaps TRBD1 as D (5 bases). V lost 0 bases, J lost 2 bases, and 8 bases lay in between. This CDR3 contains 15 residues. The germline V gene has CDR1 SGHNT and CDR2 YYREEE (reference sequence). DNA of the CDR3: TGTGCCAGCAGCTTGGTGACAGATAACACCGGGGAGCTGTTTTTT. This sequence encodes CASSLVTDNTGELFF.

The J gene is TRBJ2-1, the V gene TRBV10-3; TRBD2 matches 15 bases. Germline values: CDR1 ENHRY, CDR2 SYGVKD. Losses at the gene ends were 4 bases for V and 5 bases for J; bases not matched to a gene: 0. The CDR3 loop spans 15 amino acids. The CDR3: CAISGTSGRDNEQFF. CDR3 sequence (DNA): TGTGCCATCAGTGGGACTAGCGGGAGGGACAATGAGCAGTTCTTC.

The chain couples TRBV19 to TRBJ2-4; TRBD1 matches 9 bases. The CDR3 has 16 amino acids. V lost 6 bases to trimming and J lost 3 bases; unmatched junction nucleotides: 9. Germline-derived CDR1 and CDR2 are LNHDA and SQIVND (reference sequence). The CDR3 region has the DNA TGTGCCAGTAGACAGGGGGCCGATGGGGTCAAAAACATTCAGTACTTC. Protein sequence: CASRQGADGVKNIQYF.

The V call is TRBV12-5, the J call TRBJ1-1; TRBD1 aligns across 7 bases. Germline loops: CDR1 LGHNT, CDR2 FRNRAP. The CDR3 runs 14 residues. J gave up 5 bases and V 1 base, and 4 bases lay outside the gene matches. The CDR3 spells CASGLGQGGTEAFF. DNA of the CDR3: TGTGCTAGTGGTTTGGGACAGGGTGGTACTGAAGCTTTCTTT.